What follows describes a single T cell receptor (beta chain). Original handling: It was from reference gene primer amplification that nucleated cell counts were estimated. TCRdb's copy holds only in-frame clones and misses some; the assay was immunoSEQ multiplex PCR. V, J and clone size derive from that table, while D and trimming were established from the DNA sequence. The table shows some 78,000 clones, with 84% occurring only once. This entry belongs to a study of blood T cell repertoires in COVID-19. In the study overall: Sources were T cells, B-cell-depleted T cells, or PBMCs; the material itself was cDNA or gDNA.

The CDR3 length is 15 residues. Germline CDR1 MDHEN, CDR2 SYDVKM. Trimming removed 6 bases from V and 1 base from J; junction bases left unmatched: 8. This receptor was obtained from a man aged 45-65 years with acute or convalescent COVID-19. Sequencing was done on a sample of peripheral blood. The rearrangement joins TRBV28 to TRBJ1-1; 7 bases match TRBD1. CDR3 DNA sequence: TGTGCCAGCAGCCGGACAGGCAGCTGGAACACTGAAGCTTTCTTT. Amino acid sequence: CASSRTGSWNTEAFF.